Listed here is a single T cell receptor beta chain. The antigen is undetermined. This sample was included in a study of cytomegalovirus exposure and HLA in healthy donors. Study results and limitations: Previously analyzed data showed that most TCR beta V segments were productive at a frequency of about 87% or about 30%.

V trimming: 7 bases; J trimming: 1 base; junction bases outside the gene matches: 4. The CDR3 runs to 13 residues. In germline, CDR1 is MGHDK, CDR2 SYGVNS. In the PCR, 60 Vbeta and 13 Jbeta primers were used. The repertoire was sequenced with immunoSEQ multiplex PCR; TCRdb's copy has only in-frame clones and lacks some. The sample has 130,000 to 150,000 clones; just under 85% are singletons. Sequencing was carried out using PBMCs. The sequence derives from a man aged 35 to 55 in good health and CMV-seropositive. The V and J genes are TRBV25-1 and TRBJ2-7, with 7 bases matching TRBD2. In nucleotides, the CDR3 is TGTGCCAGCACCTCGGGGGGTTCCTACGAGCAGTACTTC. Amino acids: CASTSGGSYEQYF.